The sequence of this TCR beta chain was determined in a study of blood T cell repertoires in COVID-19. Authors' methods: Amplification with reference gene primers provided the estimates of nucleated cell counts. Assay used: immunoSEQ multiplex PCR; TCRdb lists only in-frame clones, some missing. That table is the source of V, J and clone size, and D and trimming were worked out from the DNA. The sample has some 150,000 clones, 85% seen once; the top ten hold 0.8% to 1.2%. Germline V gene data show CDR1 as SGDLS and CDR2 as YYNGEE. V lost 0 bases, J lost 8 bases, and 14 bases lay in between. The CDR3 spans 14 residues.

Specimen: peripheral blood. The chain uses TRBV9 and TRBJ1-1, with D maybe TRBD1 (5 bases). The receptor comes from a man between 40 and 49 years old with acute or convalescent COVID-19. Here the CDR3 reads CASSVGFREGEAFF. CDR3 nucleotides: TGTGCCAGCAGCGTAGGGTTCAGGGAGGGGGAAGCTTTCTTT.